This T cell receptor beta chain was sequenced for a study of CD8+CD57+ T cells in acquired aplastic anemia. The study profiled TCR beta VDJ and CDR3 using genomic DNA as template. MiXCR, applied by TCRdb to the reads, yields one record per CDR3 protein. The data show about 220,000 distinct CDR3 sequences, 30% to 40% seen once. There are a few counts of this clonotype. The ends were cut back, 1 base at V and 0 bases at J, with 9 bases in the middle. This CDR3 region has 15 residues. Germline loops: CDR1 SGHRS, CDR2 YFSETQ. The chain employs TRBV5-1 and TRBJ2-3; D not certain. The specimen was sorted CD4+, CD8+, or CD8+CD57+ T cells (not recorded which) from PBMCs. The clonotype was recovered from a human donor in good health, serving as a control. The CDR3 sequence is CASSLFFGSTDTQYF. CDR3 in DNA: TGCGCCAGCAGCTTGTTTTTCGGGAGCACAGATACGCAGTATTTT.